This is a list of T cell receptor beta chains from one sample in a study of T cell repertoires in cytomegalovirus infection. One entry per CDR3 protein, called by TCRdb with MiXCR from the reads. The sample yields more than 650,000 distinct CDR3 sequences, about 40% seen once. Sequencing was performed on PBMCs. These TCRs come from a human donor in good health (CMV status not recorded). Some clones in this sample may be carry-over from other donors' samples. Each CDR3 is given with its conserved first and last residue. D genes are given only for firm matches. For some rows the clone size is stated as once, few or many, or as a class when expanded; others skip it.

>TRBJ1-1|.|.|TRBV28
TGTGCCAGCAGTTTATTTATAGACACTGAAGCTTTCTTT
CASSLFIDTEAFF
>TRBJ1-1|.|.|TRBV10-3
TGTGCCATCAGTGAAATGGCAGGAATGAACACTGAAGCTTTCTTT
CAISEMAGMNTEAFF
>TRBJ2-3|few|TRBD2|TRBV20-1
TGCAGTGCTAGAGAAGCGGGGGGGCCTTCGGATACGCAGTATTTT
CSAREAGGPSDTQYF
>TRBJ2-7|many|TRBD2|TRBV7-2
TGTGCCAGCAGCTCGTCCCAGTGGGCGGGAGGAACCAGCTCCTACGAGCAGTACTTC
CASSSSQWAGGTSSYEQYF
>TRBJ1-4|.|TRBD1|TRBV13
TGTGCCAGCAGCTTGTGGCAGCCGGGACAGGGACCAACAACTAATGAAAAACTGTTTTTT
CASSLWQPGQGPTTNEKLFF
>TRBJ1-4|many|.|TRBV7-2
TGTGCCAGCAGCTTAGAGTTTACGGATGAAAAACTGTTTTTT
CASSLEFTDEKLFF
>TRBJ2-7|.|.|TRBV28
TGTGCCAGCAGTACCCCTCGACGGGCTGGGACCTACGAGCAGTACTTC
CASSTPRRAGTYEQYF
>TRBJ2-1|few|TRBD2|TRBV11-1
TGTGCCAGCAGCTTATTGAGCTCGCGGGAGGGGAGCTCCTACAATGAGCAGTTCTTC
CASSLLSSREGSSYNEQFF
>TRBJ2-3|.|TRBD2|TRBV7-6
TGTGCCAGCAGCCTCGGTGCGGGGGGCGAGGCCACAGATACGCAGTATTTT
CASSLGAGGEATDTQYF
>TRBJ2-3|.|.|TRBV5-1
TGCGCCAGCAGCTTCGGTCGGGAGTCAGCTGCAGATACGCAGTATTTT
CASSFGRESAADTQYF
>TRBJ1-4|.|.|TRBV11-2
TGTGCCAGCAGCTTAGTCGGTTGGCGGACCGAACTGTTTTTT
CASSLVGWRTELFF
>TRBJ2-4|.|.|TRBV20-1
TGCAGTGCCGCAGGGGTACGGACCAAAAACATTCAGTACTTC
CSAAGVRTKNIQYF
>TRBJ2-1|few|TRBD2|TRBV7-9
TGTGCCAGCAGCACTAGCGGGCGGGCCTACAATGAGCAGTTCTTC
CASSTSGRAYNEQFF
>TRBJ2-3|few|.|TRBV27
TGTGCCAGCAGTTTAAACCGGGGAATCGGCACAGATACGCAGTATTTT
CASSLNRGIGTDTQYF
>TRBJ2-7|few|.|TRBV28
TGTGCCAGCATGACGAGGGGTGCCGGAACCTACGAGCAGTACTTC
CASMTRGAGTYEQYF
>TRBJ2-7|many|TRBD1|TRBV7-2
TGTGCCAGCAGATCGACGGGGGACAGGGGATACTACGAGCAGTACTTC
CASRSTGDRGYYEQYF
>TRBJ2-1|.|.|TRBV10-3
TGTGCCATCAGGGGAACAGCGATCAATGAGCAGTTCTTC
CAIRGTAINEQFF
>TRBJ1-2|.|.|TRBV12-3/TRBV12-4
TGTGCCAGCAGTTTAGCTCGACACGGGGCCGACTATGGCTACACCTTC
CASSLARHGADYGYTF
>TRBJ1-1|many|TRBD1|TRBV5-1
TGTGCCAGCAGCAGGGGGGGCAACACTGAAGCTTTCTTT
CASSRGGNTEAFF
>TRBJ1-3|few|.|TRBV11-3
TGTGCCAGCAGCTTCGGGAATACAGGAAACACCATATATTTT
CASSFGNTGNTIYF
>TRBJ2-3|.|.|TRBV11-3
TGTGCCAGCAGCCACGGGGAGCGTGGGACAGATACGCAGTATTTT
CASSHGERGTDTQYF
>TRBJ2-7|few|TRBD1|TRBV15
TGTGCCACCAGCAGAGGGACAGGGGGTTACGAGCAGTACTTC
CATSRGTGGYEQYF
>TRBJ2-3|.|.|TRBV5-5
TGTGCCAGCAGCCACGGGACGGCTAGAATGGGCCCAGATACGCAGTATTTT
CASSHGTARMGPDTQYF
>TRBJ1-2|.|TRBD1|TRBV5-1
TGCGCCAGCAGCGCGGATACAGGGGGCAGAAATGGCTACACCTTC
CASSADTGGRNGYTF
>TRBJ1-6|.|.|TRBV7-9
TGTGCCAGCAGCAACACTGGACCCGTCCCCCTCCACTTT
CASSNTGPVPLHF
>TRBJ1-1|.|.|TRBV7-8
TGTGCCAGCAGCTTAGACGAGTGTGGGAACACTGAAGCTTTCTTT
CASSLDECGNTEAFF
>TRBJ1-2|few|.|TRBV29-1
TGCAGCGTCCGCACCGCTGACAGGCATGGCTACACCTTC
CSVRTADRHGYTF
>TRBJ2-7|.|.|TRBV29-1
TGCAGCGTTGAAGCTTCCGACAGCTCTAGCTCCTACGAGCAGTACTTC
CSVEASDSSSSYEQYF
>TRBJ2-7|.|TRBD1|TRBV5-6
TGTGCCAGCAGCCAGGACAGGGGAATCCAACTGCAGTACTTC
CASSQDRGIQLQYF
>TRBJ1-1|few|.|TRBV7-2
TGTGCCAGCAGCTTAGCGGGGGCTCTGAAGAACACTGAAGCTTTCTTT
CASSLAGALKNTEAFF
>TRBJ1-5|.|.|TRBV20-1
TGCAGTGCTAGAGCCCGGATCAATTATAGCAATCAGCCCCAGCATTTT
CSARARINYSNQPQHF
>TRBJ2-1|.|TRBD2|TRBV10-3
TGTGCCATCAGTGAGTCAGACGGGAGGGCCTTCCATGAGCAGTTCTTC
CAISESDGRAFHEQFF
>TRBJ2-1|few|TRBD2|TRBV7-2
TGTGCCAGCCGCGGGGGGCGGGGGGCCTACAATGAGCAGTTCTTC
CASRGGRGAYNEQFF
>TRBJ1-5|.|.|TRBV5-6
TGTGCCAGCAGCTTCCAAGGCTCCCCCCATCAGCCCCAGCATTTT
CASSFQGSPHQPQHF
>TRBJ2-3|once|TRBD2|TRBV12-3/TRBV12-4
TGTGCCAGCAGCCGCGAGACTACTAGACACGGGGGGGGTTCAGATACGCAGTATTTT
CASSRETTRHGGGSDTQYF
>TRBJ1-2|.|.|TRBV28
TGTGCCAGCAGGACGTCACAACCGTCCTATGGCTACACCTTC
CASRTSQPSYGYTF
>TRBJ1-2|.|.|TRBV4-1
TGCGCCAGCAGCCAAATCGGTCTCACTTCGACTAACTATGGCTACACCTTC
CASSQIGLTSTNYGYTF
>TRBJ1-1|.|.|TRBV7-9
TGTGCCAGCAGCTCCGCCCAGGGCGGCCTCACTGAAGCTTTCTTT
CASSSAQGGLTEAFF
>TRBJ1-5|few|.|TRBV2
TGTGCCAGCAGTGAAGAGAGAAATCAGCCCCAGCATTTT
CASSEERNQPQHF
>TRBJ1-2|.|TRBD1|TRBV6-1
TGTGCCAGCAGTGAAGGACAGGGCATTTATGGCTACACCTTC
CASSEGQGIYGYTF
>TRBJ2-7|.|.|TRBV28
TGTGCCAGCAGTTTACCGATTGGGGGGACCTACGAGCAGTACTTC
CASSLPIGGTYEQYF
>TRBJ2-2|.|TRBD2|TRBV12-3/TRBV12-4
TGTGCCACCAACCTAGCGGGAACCGGGGAGCTGTTTTTT
CATNLAGTGELFF
>TRBJ1-2|few|.|TRBV9
TGTGCCAGCAGCAAAGACAGATCTAACTATGGCTACACCTTC
CASSKDRSNYGYTF
>TRBJ2-1|.|TRBD2|TRBV7-4
TGTGCCAGCAGATCGGGACTAACCTACAATGAGCAGTTCTTC
CASRSGLTYNEQFF